The clone carrying this TCR beta chain was detected ten times or more. With 2 bases removed from V and 4 bases from J, the gap between germline ends came to 6 bases. Germline CDR1 and CDR2: LGHDT and YNNKEL (reference sequence). The CDR3 contains 13 residues. This entry belongs to a study of blood T cell repertoires in COVID-19. About the research overall: Donors in the United States, Italy and Spain gave samples during acute or convalescent COVID-19. Sample material is recorded as cDNA or gDNA derived from T cells, B-cell-depleted T cells, or PBMCs.

Original processing methods: Using reference gene primer amplification, nucleated cell counts were estimated. Repertoires were generated with immunoSEQ multiplex PCR, while TCRdb's copy carries only in-frame clones and drops some. The DNA was the basis for D and trimming; V, J and clone size are from that table. The table records around 250,000 clones, approximately 84% of them present only once. The sequenced sample was peripheral blood. The chain recombines TRBV3-1 (or the pseudogene TRBV3-2) with TRBJ1-5; tentatively, D is TRBD1 (6 bases). This receptor was taken from a woman at least 80 years old with acute or convalescent COVID-19. CDR3 DNA sequence: TGTGCCAGCAGCCAAACAGGGAATCAGCCCCAGCATTTT. Translated: CASSQTGNQPQHF.